A selection of T cell receptor beta chains follows, all from one sample in a study of Tregs in tolerant kidney transplant recipients. The repertoire was sequenced with immunoSEQ multiplex PCR; TCRdb's copy has only in-frame clones and lacks some. The table has approximately 8,100 clones, about 35% seen once. Their specific antigens are unknown. The source was CD8+ T cells from blood cultured with allogeneic cells, collected before the transplant. All receptors derive from a human patient who received a combined kidney and bone marrow transplant. The CDR3 runs from the conserved cysteine through the conserved F or W. The D gene is left open where the match is weak. Clone size, where shown, is once, few, many, or a class for clones that have expanded.

V gene	J gene	clone size	D gene	CDR3 protein	CDR3 DNA
TRBV19	TRBJ2-7	.	.	CASSITGVYEQYF	TGTGCCAGTAGTATTACCGGGGTCTACGAGCAGTACTTC
TRBV5-1	TRBJ2-3	.	.	CASSWAGRGSTDTQYF	TGCGCCAGCAGCTGGGCCGGCCGGGGGTCCACAGATACGCAGTATTTT
TRBV18	TRBJ1-4	medium-sized	.	CASSPFPFPATNEKLFF	TGTGCCAGCTCACCATTCCCCTTCCCTGCAACTAATGAAAAACTGTTTTTT
TRBV27	TRBJ2-1	.	TRBD2	CASSYGTSGNNEQFF	TGTGCCAGCAGTTATGGGACTAGCGGAAACAATGAGCAGTTCTTC
TRBV4-1	TRBJ2-3	few	.	CASSPEPSTDTQYF	TGCGCCAGCAGCCCGGAGCCCAGCACAGATACGCAGTATTTT
TRBV7-6	TRBJ2-5	few	.	CASSSIQETQYF	TGTGCCAGCAGCTCAATCCAAGAGACCCAGTACTTC
TRBV27	TRBJ2-7	.	.	CASSLGWGHEQYF	TGTGCCAGCAGTTTAGGGTGGGGGCACGAGCAGTACTTC
TRBV7-2	TRBJ2-7	.	.	CASSLGAAGYEQYF	TGTGCCAGCAGCTTAGGCGCTGCGGGTTACGAGCAGTACTTC
TRBV27	TRBJ2-3	few	TRBD2	CASSLILAGGPSTDTQYF	TGTGCCAGCAGTTTAATACTAGCGGGGGGACCAAGCACAGATACGCAGTATTTT
TRBV2	TRBJ1-3	few	TRBD1	CASSRRGNSGNTIYF	TGTGCCAGCAGTCGCAGGGGGAACTCTGGAAACACCATATATTTT
TRBV11-1	TRBJ2-1	.	.	CASSPVLVAYNEQFF	TGTGCCAGCAGCCCCGTCCTAGTAGCCTACAATGAGCAGTTCTTC
TRBV4-3	TRBJ2-5	.	TRBD2	CASSPLWGDGGQETQYF	TGCGCCAGCAGCCCTCTCTGGGGGGACGGGGGGCAAGAGACCCAGTACTTC
TRBV6-5	TRBJ1-1	few	.	CASSYEGVYTEAFF	TGTGCCAGCAGTTACGAGGGTGTCTACACTGAAGCTTTCTTT
TRBV19	TRBJ1-5	.	.	CASRIGRGLNQPQHF	TGTGCCAGCAGAATTGGGAGGGGCCTAAATCAGCCCCAGCATTTT
TRBV6-5	TRBJ1-1	.	.	CASRAGAWTEAFF	TGTGCCAGCAGGGCAGGGGCTTGGACTGAAGCTTTCTTT
TRBV7-3	TRBJ2-7	.	.	CASSALVGGYEQYF	TGTGCCAGCAGCGCATTGGTGGGAGGCTACGAGCAGTACTTC
TRBV27	TRBJ2-1	.	.	CASKEYFYNEQFF	TGTGCCAGCAAGGAGTATTTTTACAATGAGCAGTTCTTC
TRBV27	TRBJ2-1	.	TRBD2	CASSILLAGGPNEQFF	TGTGCCAGCAGTATACTACTAGCGGGAGGGCCCAATGAGCAGTTCTTC
TRBV4-2	TRBJ1-1	few	.	CASSQLDGWANTEAFF	TGTGCCAGCAGCCAGCTTGATGGCTGGGCAAACACTGAAGCTTTCTTT
TRBV7-6	TRBJ2-7	.	.	CASSPPGFYEQYF	TGTGCCAGCAGCCCCCCCGGGTTCTACGAGCAGTACTTC
TRBV7-9	TRBJ2-7	few	.	CASSSFKEQTAYEQYF	TGTGCCAGCAGTTCTTTTAAGGAGCAGACAGCATACGAGCAGTACTTC
TRBV27	TRBJ2-3	.	TRBD2	CASSTAAGEYTDTQYF	TGTGCCAGCAGCACCGCGGCGGGGGAGTACACAGATACGCAGTATTTT
TRBV13	TRBJ2-2	.	TRBD1	CASSSTGRTGELFF	TGTGCCAGCAGCTCGACAGGGCGGACCGGGGAGCTGTTTTTT
TRBV29-1	TRBJ2-7	few	TRBD2	CSVETSGSSYEQYF	TGCAGCGTCGAGACTAGCGGGAGCTCCTACGAGCAGTACTTC